The clone carrying this T cell receptor beta chain was picked up a small number of times. Trimming pared 0 bases from V and 1 base from J, leaving 13 bases between. The CDR3 runs to 16 residues. The germline CDR1 and CDR2 sequences are SGHNT and YYREEE (reference sequence). At the survey level, the v3.0 immunoSEQ assay was run. Only in-frame clones appear in the TCRdb table, and some are missing; sequencing was by immunoSEQ multiplex PCR. The table includes approximately 22,000 clones, roughly 88% detected once. Everyone in the study who had HIV was treated in the United States. Going into DNA extraction, samples held roughly 0.9-11 million cryopreserved PBMC. This specimen comes from a study of long-term antiretroviral therapy in people with HIV.

The clonotype comes from a man aged 50 to 60 with HIV. Sequences were derived from unsorted PBMCs, sampled 3 years after starting antiretroviral therapy. The chain carries TRBV5-4 and TRBJ1-2, with TRBD1 as a possible D gene (6 bases). In DNA form, the CDR3 reads TGTGCCAGCAGCTTGGAAAGCAGGGGTAGTAACTATGGCTACACCTTC. It codes for CASSLESRGSNYGYTF.